The rows below give T cell receptor beta chains drawn from one sample of a study of T cell repertoires in cytomegalovirus infection. TCRdb recomputed calls from the reads with MiXCR, one row per CDR3 protein. The data hold 310,000 or so distinct CDR3 sequences, with roughly a tenth observed a single time. Material: PBMCs. Receptors were obtained from a human donor in good health (CMV status not recorded). Some clones in this sample may be carry-over from other donors' samples. Each CDR3 is given with its conserved first and last residue. Each record gives: V gene, CDR3 protein.

>TRBV10-3
CAISTTSGGFDTQYF
>TRBV7-2
CASSLALPGDEQFF
>TRBV20-1
CSADRALSYEQFF
>TRBV7-3
CASSRQEGSEAFF
>TRBV5-6
CASSLAGLANRGGTQYF
>TRBV6-5
CASTRTGYTEAFF
>TRBV7-8
CASSPRRGDYQPQHF
>TRBV12-3/TRBV12-4
CASSWGEETQYF
>TRBV6-6
CASTRQGREETQYF
>TRBV7-2
CASSPPRGRGTDTQYF
>TRBV4-1
CASSQDERDQPQHF
>TRBV7-2
CASSVRGIYGYTF
>TRBV6-5
CATRRSYEQYF
>TRBV14
CASSQTGTSLTGELFF
>TRBV25-1
CASSEYPEPQETQYF
>TRBV7-2
CASSLRRVTEAFF
>TRBV29-1
CSVGRMRLAGGQETQYF
>TRBV29-1
CSVVPKETQYF
>TRBV7-2
CASSQGLFRGAETQYF
>TRBV10-3
CAISSGLAGGGEQFF
>TRBV5-4
CASSFPGQRISGANVLTF
>TRBV7-2
CASSWRGQETQYF
>TRBV6-2/TRBV6-3
CASSYGGAANTGELFF
>TRBV15
CATSRGIGTGYNEQFF
>TRBV6-6
CASTPYSNQPQHF
>TRBV20-1
CSAGEYGYTF
>TRBV5-5
CASSLASPGVSDTQYF
>TRBV6-2/TRBV6-3
CASTLVATGTHEQFF
>TRBV29-1
CSVAGTGPFNEQFF
>TRBV6-5
CASSYSGDAGSPLHF
>TRBV6-6
CASSSGTGLMGEKLFF
>TRBV24-1
CATSVVRAKNIQYF
>TRBV6-1
CASSRRQGSSYEQYF
>TRBV7-9
CASSADDRDTDTQYF
>TRBV10-3
CAIKLGVPGTEAFF
>TRBV15
CATSREAAMGYTF
>TRBV20-1
CSARSGPGGELFF
>TRBV20-1
CSARDTGQGPEAFF
>TRBV7-2
CASSKMGGGNQPQHF
>TRBV7-2
CASSLGDRYQETQYF
>TRBV7-2
CASRRLAGGADTQYF
>TRBV7-9
CASSSRPYEQFF
>TRBV18
CASSPTGFTDNSPLHF
>TRBV4-2
CASSQNSGGGETQYF
>TRBV2
CASSGGKGEQFF
>TRBV7-9
CASSSRQSGANVLTF
>TRBV12-5
CASGLVLRDRGTDTQYF
>TRBV11-2
CASSLQDTGELFF